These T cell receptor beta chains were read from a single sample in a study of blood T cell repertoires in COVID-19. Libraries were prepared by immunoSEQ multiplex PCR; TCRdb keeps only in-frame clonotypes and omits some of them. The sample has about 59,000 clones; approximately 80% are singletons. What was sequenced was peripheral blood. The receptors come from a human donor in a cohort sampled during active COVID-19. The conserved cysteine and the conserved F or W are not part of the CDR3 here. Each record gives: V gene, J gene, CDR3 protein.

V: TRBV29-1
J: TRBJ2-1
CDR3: GGQIRNEQF

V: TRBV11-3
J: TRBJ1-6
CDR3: ARVERGSPLH

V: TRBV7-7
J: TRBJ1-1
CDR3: ASSNLRDRVNTEAF

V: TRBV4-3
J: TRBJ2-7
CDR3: ASSQDIRGYEQY

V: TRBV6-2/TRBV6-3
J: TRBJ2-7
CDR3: ASSYSTSGRPYEQY

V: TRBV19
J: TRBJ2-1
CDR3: ASSEGLVGYNEQF

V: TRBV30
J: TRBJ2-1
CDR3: ALQLTSGSYNEQF

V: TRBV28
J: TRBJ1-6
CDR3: ASSFQGTSPLH

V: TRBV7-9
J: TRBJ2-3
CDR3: ASSLQGLAGDTQY

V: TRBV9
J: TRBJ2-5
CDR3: ASSVRGGTGRETQY

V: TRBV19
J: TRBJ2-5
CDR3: ASSTASATRETQY

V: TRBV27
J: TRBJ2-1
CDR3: ASSFQASGRSEQF

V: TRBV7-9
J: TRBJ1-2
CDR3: ASSSPTGTGRGYT

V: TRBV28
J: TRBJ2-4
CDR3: ASSGGFKNIQY

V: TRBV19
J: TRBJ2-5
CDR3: ASKPTGRGETQY

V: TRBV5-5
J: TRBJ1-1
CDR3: ASSRRPGEAF

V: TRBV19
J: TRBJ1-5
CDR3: ASSINHGGISNQPQH

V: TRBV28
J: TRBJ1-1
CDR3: ASSFGTGALEAF